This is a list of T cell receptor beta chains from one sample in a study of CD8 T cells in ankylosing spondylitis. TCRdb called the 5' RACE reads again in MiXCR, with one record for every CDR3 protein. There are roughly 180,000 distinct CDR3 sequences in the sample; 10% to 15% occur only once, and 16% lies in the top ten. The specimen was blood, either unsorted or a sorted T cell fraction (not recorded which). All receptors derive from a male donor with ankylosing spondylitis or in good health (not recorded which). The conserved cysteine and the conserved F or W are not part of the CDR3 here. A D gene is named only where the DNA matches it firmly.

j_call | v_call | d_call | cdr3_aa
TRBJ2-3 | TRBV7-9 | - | ASSLRGGPTDTQY
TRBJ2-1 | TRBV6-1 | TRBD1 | ASRTGTGSYNEQF
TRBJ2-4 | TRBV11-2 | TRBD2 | ASSLGLVID
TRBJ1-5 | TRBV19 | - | ASSIGGDNQPQH
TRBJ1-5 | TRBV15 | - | ATSRGIQPQH
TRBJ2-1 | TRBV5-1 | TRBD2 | ASSLARGTIGHEQF
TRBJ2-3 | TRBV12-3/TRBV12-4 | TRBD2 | ASSSTSGLAGADTQY
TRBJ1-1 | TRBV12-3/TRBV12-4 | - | ASSLGGSEAF
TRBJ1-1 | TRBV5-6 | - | ASSLLGGRTEAF
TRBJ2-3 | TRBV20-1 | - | SAVPGADTQY
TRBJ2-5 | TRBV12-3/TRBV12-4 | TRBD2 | ASRLRGGGETQY
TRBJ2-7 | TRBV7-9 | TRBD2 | ASSISGDPYEQY
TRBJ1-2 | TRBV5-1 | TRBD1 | ASSLEGTGDSFYGYT
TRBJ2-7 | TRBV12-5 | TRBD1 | ASGLDLTGGSLKY
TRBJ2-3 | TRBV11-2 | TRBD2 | ASSPGLAVSTSTDTQY
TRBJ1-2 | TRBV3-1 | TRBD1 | ASSQGGGGGYT
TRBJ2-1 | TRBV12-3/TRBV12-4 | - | ASSLGLLSEQF
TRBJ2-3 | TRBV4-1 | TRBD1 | ASSLFPGQGLADTQY
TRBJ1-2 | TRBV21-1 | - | NGQGTNYGYT
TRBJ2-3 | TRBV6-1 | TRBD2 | ASSDRRGGATDTQY
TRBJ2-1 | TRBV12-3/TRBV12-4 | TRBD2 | ASSLAPSGGYNEQF
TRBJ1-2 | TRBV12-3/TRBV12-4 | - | ASSNYTSNYGYT
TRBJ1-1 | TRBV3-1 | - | ASSQDGMYDTEAF
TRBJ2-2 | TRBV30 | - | AWKGDSGELF
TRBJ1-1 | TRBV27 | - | ASSLSAGVITEAF
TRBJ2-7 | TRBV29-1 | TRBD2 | SVEGEGMRNEQY
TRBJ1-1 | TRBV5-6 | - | ASSLLPQGMNTEAF
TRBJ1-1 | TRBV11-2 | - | ASSFSVGSGAF
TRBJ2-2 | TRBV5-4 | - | ASSTTSPGELF
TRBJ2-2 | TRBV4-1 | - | ASSQDLRTGTGELF
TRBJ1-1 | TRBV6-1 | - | ASSEGRGLNTEAF
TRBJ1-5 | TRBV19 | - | ASSMWDYNQPQH
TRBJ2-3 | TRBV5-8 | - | ASPRWGPVWADTQY
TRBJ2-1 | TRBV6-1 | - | ASSEALGFSYNEQF
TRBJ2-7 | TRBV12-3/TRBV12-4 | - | ASSSNSYEQY
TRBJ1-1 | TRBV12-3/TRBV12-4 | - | ASTFKRGTEAF
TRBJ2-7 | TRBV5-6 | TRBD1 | ASSWVTGENVEQY
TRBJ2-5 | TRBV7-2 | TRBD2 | ASALGGGAPETQY
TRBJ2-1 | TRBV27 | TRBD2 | ASSLGSLGLGSNEQF
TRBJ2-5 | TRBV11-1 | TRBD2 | ASSPRASGISETQY
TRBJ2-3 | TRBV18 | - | ASSPMGLYTDTQY
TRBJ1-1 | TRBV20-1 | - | SARGGAKLIAEAF